The source of this T cell receptor (beta chain) is a study of metastatic and nonmetastatic thyroid tumors. As for the study in general: Samples came from malignant and benign thyroid patients, and repertoires were compared across blood and tumor or nodule tissue. Study results and limitations: For both blood and tumor, malignant thyroid tumors reportedly showed significantly higher TCR beta diversity than benign nodules did.

As concerns this clone: Its cognate antigen is unknown.

Thyroid surgery took place with no prior treatment in any patient. Study processing details: Built for papillary thyroid cancer, a distant-metastasis classifier drew on CDR3 differences across clinicopathological groups. TCRdb re-analyzed the PCR reads through MiXCR. TCRdb, rather than the study authors, made the V and J calls. The data contain roughly 15,000 clones, more than 20% of them singletons. The CDR3 runs to 14 residues. Between the trimmed V and J ends, which lost 6 bases and 3 bases, there was a span of 15 bases. Germline assignment: CDR1 MDHEN and CDR2 SYDVKM. Sequencing was performed on tumor tissue. This TCR was sampled from a female donor with papillary thyroid cancer or a benign thyroid nodule (not recorded which). Some clones in this sample may be carry-over from other donors' samples. The gene calls are TRBV28 and TRBJ2-7; possible D gene TRBD2, 6 bases. CDR3 region: CASRTPGTRYEQYF. In DNA, the CDR3 is TGTGCCAGCAGGACCCCCGGGACTCGCTACGAGCAGTACTTC.